This paragraph reports one T cell receptor (beta chain). What it binds is not known. Patients were excluded for autoimmune disease history or systemic immunosuppression. Here immunoSEQ multiplex PCR was the method, and the copy in TCRdb shows in-frame clones only, minus some. The sample records about 66,000 clones, 60% to 80% being singletons. The data derive from a study of OX40 agonist ivuxolimab in advanced cancers. Study context: It was permissible to have had prior anti-PD-1, anti-PD-L1 or anti-CTLA-4 therapy, and approximately 40% had some.

General observations from the study: Clonal expansion from baseline to week 6 occurred in both CD4+ and CD8+ T cells. Among T cells, CD8+ cells averaged more expanded clones than CD4+ cells.

The CDR3 loop spans 16 amino acids. Germline values: CDR1 LNHDA, CDR2 SQIVND (reference sequence). Germline trimming cut 0 bases from V and 4 bases from J; bases unmatched to any gene: 6. This sequence was found in an adult with an advanced solid tumor such as melanoma, head and neck, liver or kidney cancer. V usage is TRBV19 and J usage is TRBJ2-1; TRBD2 agrees at 7 bases. Sequencing used CD4+ or CD8+ T cells sorted from blood, obtained in a trial of the OX40 agonist ivuxolimab. This chain's CDR3 is CASSIEASGGYNEQFF. The DNA of the CDR3 is TGTGCCAGTAGTATAGAAGCTAGCGGAGGATACAATGAGCAGTTCTTC. Combining the CDR3 with reference TRBV19 and TRBJ2-1 gives the whole variable domain DGGITQSPKYLFRKEGQNVTLSCEQNLNHDAMYWYRQDPGQGLRLIYYSQIVNDFQKGDIAEGYSVSREKKESFPLTVTSAQKNPTAFYLCASSIEASGGYNEQFFGPGTRLTVL.